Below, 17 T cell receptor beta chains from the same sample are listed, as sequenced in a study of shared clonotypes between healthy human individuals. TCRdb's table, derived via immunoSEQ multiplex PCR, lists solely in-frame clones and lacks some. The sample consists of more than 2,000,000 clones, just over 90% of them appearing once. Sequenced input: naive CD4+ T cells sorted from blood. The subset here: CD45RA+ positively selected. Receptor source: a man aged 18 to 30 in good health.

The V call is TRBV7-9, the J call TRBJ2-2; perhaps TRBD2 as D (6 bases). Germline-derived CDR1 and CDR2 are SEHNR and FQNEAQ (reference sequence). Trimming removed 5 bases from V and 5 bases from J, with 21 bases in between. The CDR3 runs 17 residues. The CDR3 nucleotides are TGTGCCAGCAGCCCCCATCGACTAGTAGAAATGACCGGGGAGCTGTTTTTT. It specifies CASSPHRLVEMTGELFF.

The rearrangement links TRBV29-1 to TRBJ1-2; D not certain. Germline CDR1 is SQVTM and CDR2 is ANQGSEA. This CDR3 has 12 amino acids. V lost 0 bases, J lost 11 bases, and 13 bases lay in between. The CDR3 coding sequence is TGCAGCGTTGAAGAACAAGGACTGCAGTACACCTTC. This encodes CSVEEQGLQYTF.

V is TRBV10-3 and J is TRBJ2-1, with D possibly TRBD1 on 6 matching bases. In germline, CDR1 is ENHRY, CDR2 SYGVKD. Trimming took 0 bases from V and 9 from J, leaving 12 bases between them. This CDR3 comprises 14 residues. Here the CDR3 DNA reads TGTGCCATCAGTGAGTCGCAGGGGACGGGTGAGCAGTTCTTC. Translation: CAISESQGTGEQFF.

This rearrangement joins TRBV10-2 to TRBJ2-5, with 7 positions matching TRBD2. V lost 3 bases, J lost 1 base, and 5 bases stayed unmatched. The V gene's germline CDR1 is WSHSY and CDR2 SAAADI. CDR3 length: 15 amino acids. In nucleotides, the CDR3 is TGCGCCAGCAGTGAACGGCGGGGGACCCAAGAGACCCAGTACTTC. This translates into CASSERRGTQETQYF.

The CDR3 coding sequence is TGTGCCAGCTCACCGCAGAAGGGGTACTACGAGCAGTACTTC. Its protein is CASSPQKGYYEQYF. The chain employs TRBV18 and TRBJ2-7, with TRBD1 as a possible D gene (5 bases). The V end was cut by 3 bases, the J end by 3 bases, with 12 bases between. This CDR3 comprises 14 residues. The germline V gene encodes CDR1 KGHSH and CDR2 LQKENI. Using reference TRBV18 and TRBJ2-7 for the parts outside the CDR3, the full variable domain is NAGVMQNPRHLVRRRGQEARLRCSPMKGHSHVYWYRQLPEEGLKFMVYLQKENIIDESGMPKERFSAEFPKEGPSILRIQQVVRGDSAAYFCASSPQKGYYEQYFGPGTRLTVT.

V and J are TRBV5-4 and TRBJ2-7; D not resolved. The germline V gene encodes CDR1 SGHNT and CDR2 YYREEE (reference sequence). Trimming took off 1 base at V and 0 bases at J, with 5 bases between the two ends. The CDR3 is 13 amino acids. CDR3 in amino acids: CASSLKASYEQYF. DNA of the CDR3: TGTGCCAGCAGCTTGAAGGCCTCCTACGAGCAGTACTTC.

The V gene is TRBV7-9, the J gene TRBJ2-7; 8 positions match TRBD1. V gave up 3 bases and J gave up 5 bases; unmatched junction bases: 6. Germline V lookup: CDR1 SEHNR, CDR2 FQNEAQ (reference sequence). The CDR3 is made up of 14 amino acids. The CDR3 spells CASSLRQGAHEQYF. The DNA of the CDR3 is TGTGCCAGCAGCTTGCGTCAGGGGGCCCACGAGCAGTACTTC. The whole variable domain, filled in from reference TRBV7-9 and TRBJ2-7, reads DTGVSQNPRHKITKRGQNVTFRCDPISEHNRLYWYRQTLGQGPEFLTYFQNEAQLEKSRLLSDRFSAERPKGSFSTLEIQRTEQGDSAMYLCASSLRQGAHEQYFGPGTRLTVT.

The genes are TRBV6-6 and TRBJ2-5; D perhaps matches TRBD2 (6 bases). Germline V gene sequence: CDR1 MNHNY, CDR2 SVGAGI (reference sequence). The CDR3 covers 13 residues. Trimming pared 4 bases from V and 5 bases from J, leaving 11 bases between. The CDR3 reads CASSLRGGETQYF. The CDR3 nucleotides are TGTGCCAGCAGTTTACGGGGAGGCGAGACCCAGTACTTC.

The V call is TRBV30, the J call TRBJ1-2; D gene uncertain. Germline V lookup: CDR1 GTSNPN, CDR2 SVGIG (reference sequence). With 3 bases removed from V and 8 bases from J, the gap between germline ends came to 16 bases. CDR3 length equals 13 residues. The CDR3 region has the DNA TGTGCCTGGAGCGCTCTATCGCCCAAGGGCTACACCTTC. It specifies CAWSALSPKGYTF. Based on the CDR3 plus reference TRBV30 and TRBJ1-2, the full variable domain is SQTIHQWPATLVQPVGSPLSLECTVEGTSNPNLYWYRQAAGRGLQLLFYSVGIGQISSEVPQNLSASRPQDRQFILSSKKLLLSDSGFYLCAWSALSPKGYTFGSGTRLTVV.

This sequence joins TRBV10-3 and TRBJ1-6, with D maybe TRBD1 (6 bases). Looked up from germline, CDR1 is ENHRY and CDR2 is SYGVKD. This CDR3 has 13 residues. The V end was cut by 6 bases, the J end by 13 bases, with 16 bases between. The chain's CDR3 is CAISQGQPSPLHF. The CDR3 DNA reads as TGTGCCATCAGCCAAGGACAGCCTTCGCCCCTCCACTTT.

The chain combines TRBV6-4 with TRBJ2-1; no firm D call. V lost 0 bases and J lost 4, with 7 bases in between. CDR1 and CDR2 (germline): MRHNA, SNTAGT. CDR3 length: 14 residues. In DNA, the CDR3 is TGTGCCAGCAGTGACTCAGGCATTTACAATGAGCAGTTCTTC. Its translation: CASSDSGIYNEQFF.

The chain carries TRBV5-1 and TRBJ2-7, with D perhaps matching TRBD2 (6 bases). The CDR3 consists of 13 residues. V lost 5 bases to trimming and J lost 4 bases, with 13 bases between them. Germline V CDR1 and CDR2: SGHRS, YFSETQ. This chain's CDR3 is CASRVWGVYEQYF. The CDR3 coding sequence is TGCGCCAGCAGGGTCTGGGGGGTTTACGAGCAGTACTTC.

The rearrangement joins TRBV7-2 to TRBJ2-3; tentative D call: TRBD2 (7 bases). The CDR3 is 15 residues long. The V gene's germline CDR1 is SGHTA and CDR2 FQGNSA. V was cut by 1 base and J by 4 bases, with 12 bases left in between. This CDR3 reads CASSLDGGQADTQYF. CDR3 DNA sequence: TGTGCCAGCAGCTTAGACGGGGGGCAGGCAGATACGCAGTATTTT.

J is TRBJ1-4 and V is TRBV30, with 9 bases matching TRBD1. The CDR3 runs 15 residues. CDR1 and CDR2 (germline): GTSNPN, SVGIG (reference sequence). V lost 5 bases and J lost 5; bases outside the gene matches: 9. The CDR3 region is CAWGGQGSKNEKLFF. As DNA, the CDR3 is TGTGCCTGGGGGGGACAGGGATCAAAGAATGAAAAACTGTTTTTT. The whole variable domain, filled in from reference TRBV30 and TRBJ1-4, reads SQTIHQWPATLVQPVGSPLSLECTVEGTSNPNLYWYRQAAGRGLQLLFYSVGIGQISSEVPQNLSASRPQDRQFILSSKKLLLSDSGFYLCAWGGQGSKNEKLFFGSGTQLSVL.

CDR3 sequence reads: CASSFSSRASEQYF. The CDR3 coding sequence is TGTGCCAGCAGTTTTTCGTCCAGGGCTAGCGAGCAGTACTTC. This rearrangement joins TRBV28 to TRBJ2-7; possibly TRBD1 for D (5 bases). Germline values: CDR1 MDHEN, CDR2 SYDVKM. The V and J ends lost 3 bases and 6 bases respectively, with 15 bases between them. CDR3 size: 14 residues.

The CDR3 spells CASSLQGRSYNEQFF. The CDR3 DNA follows: TGTGCCAGTAGTTTACAGGGGCGCTCCTACAATGAGCAGTTCTTC. V and J are TRBV19 and TRBJ2-1; 7 bases match TRBD1. The ends lost 5 bases at V and 0 bases at J; junction bases unmatched: 4. CDR1 is LNHDA, CDR2 SQIVND, per germline (reference sequence). The CDR3 spans 15 residues.

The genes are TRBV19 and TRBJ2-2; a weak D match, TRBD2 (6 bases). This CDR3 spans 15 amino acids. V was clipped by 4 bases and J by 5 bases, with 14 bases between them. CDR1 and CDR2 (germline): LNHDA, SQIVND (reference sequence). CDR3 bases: TGTGCCAGTAGTACCACGGGGGTGAGGACCGGGGAGCTGTTTTTT. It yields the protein CASSTTGVRTGELFF.